Included here is one T cell receptor (beta chain) sequence, with context. The CDR3 extends over 13 amino acids. Germline trimming cut 6 bases from V and 9 bases from J; bases unmatched to any gene: 5. Germline-derived CDR1 and CDR2 are SGHTA and FQGNSA. This record comes from a study of shared clonotypes between healthy human individuals. Using immunoSEQ multiplex PCR, the repertoire was profiled, and TCRdb retains in-frame clones only, with some absent. Among 2 million to 2.5 million clones listed, approximately 95% were seen once. The sequenced material came from naive CD4+ T cells sorted from blood. Subset meaning: CD45RA+ positively selected. The chain combines TRBV7-2 with TRBJ2-1; the match to TRBD2 covers 10 bases. This clonotype originated in a man younger than 35 in good health. The CDR3 loop is CASRTSGVGEQFF. CDR3 DNA sequence: TGTGCCAGCAGAACTAGCGGGGTGGGTGAGCAGTTCTTC.